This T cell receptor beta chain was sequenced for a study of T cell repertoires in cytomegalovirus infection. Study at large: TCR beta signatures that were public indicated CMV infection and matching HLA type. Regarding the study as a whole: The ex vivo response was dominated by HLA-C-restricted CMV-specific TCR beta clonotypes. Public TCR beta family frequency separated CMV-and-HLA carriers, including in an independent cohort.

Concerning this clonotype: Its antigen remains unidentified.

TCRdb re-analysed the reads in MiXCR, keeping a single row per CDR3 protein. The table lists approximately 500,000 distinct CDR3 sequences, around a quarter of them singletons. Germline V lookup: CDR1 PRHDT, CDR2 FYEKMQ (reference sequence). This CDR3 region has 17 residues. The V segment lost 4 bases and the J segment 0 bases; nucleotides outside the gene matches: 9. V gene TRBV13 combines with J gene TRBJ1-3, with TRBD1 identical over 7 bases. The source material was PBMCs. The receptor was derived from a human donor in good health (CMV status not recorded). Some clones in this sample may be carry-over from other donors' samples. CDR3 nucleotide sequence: TGTGCCAGCAGCTCCAGGCCTGACAGGGCCTCTGGAAACACCATATATTTT. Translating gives CASSSRPDRASGNTIYF.